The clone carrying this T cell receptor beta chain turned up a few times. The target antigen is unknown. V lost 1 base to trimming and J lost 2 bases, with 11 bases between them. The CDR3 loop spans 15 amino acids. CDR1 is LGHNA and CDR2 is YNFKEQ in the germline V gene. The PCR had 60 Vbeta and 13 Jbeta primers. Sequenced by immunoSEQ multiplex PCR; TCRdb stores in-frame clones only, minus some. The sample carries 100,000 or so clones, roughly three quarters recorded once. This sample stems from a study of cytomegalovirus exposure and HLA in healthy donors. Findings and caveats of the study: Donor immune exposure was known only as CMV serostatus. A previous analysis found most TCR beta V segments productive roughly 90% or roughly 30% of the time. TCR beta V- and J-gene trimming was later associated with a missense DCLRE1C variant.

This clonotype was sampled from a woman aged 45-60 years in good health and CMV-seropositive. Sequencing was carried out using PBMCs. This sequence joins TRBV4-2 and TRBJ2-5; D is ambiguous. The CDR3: CASSQGGSRQETQYF. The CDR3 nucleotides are TGTGCCAGCAGCCAAGGAGGATCCCGACAAGAGACCCAGTACTTC.